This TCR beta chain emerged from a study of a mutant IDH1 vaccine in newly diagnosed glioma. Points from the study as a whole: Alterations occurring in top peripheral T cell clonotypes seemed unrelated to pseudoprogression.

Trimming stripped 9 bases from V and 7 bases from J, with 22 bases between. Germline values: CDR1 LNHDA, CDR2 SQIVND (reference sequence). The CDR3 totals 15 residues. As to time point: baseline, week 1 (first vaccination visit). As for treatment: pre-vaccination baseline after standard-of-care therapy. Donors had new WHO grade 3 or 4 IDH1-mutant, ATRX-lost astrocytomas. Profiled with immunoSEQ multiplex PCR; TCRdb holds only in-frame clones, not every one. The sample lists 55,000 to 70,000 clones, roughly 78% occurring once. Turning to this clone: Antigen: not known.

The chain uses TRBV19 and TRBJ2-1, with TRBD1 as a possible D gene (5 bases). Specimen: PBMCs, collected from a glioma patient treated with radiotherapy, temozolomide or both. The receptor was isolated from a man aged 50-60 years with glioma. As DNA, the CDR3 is TGTGCCAGCCGTCCGAGCGACGCCAAGGGGAATGAGCAGTTCTTC. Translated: CASRPSDAKGNEQFF.